The next 26 T cell receptor beta chains were all read from a single sample in a study of shared clonotypes between healthy human individuals. TCRdb keeps only in-frame clones here, not all; method: immunoSEQ multiplex PCR. The sample consists of a few hundred thousand clones, 65% to 70% of them appearing once. The sequenced sample was memory CD4+ T cells sorted from blood. The subset was: CD45RA-negative fraction. These receptors all stem from a man aged 25-45 years in good health.

The chain couples TRBV18 to TRBJ1-2; D unclear. Trimming shortened V by 5 bases and J by 8 bases, and 6 bases separated the two germline ends. This CDR3 comprises 10 residues. Germline CDR1 is KGHSH and CDR2 is LQKENI. CDR3 nucleotides: TGTGCCAGCTCAAAACAGGGCTACACCTTC. This gives the protein CASSKQGYTF.

The chain links TRBV7-2 to TRBJ2-3; no firm D call. The V end lost 2 bases, the J end lost 6 bases, and 12 bases lay between the germline ends. Germline V gene lookup returns CDR1 SGHTA and CDR2 FQGNSA. CDR3 length: 14 amino acids. Written as DNA, the CDR3 is TGTGCCAGCAGCTTAAGTCTCGACCGGGATACGCAGTATTTT. This encodes CASSLSLDRDTQYF. Drawing the rest from reference TRBV7-2 and TRBJ2-3, the complete variable domain is GAGVSQSPSNKVTEKGKDVELRCDPISGHTALYWYRQSLGQGLEFLIYFQGNSAPDKSGLPSDRFSAERTGGSVSTLTIQRTQQEDSAVYLCASSLSLDRDTQYFGPGTRLTVL.

This clone has only one observation. The rearrangement joins TRBV6-1 to TRBJ2-1; D gene ambiguous. This CDR3 has 16 residues. V shed 4 bases and J shed 0 bases, with 13 bases lying between them. In germline, CDR1 is MNHNS, CDR2 SASEGT. The CDR3 spells CASSVNAASSYNEQFF. Here the CDR3 DNA reads TGTGCCAGCAGTGTTAACGCGGCTAGCTCCTACAATGAGCAGTTCTTC.

J is TRBJ1-3 and V is TRBV7-6, with D maybe TRBD1 (6 bases). Germline assignment: CDR1 SGHVS and CDR2 FNYEAQ. CDR3 length: 14 residues. Trimming removed 0 bases at V and 4 bases at J, with 7 bases between. The CDR3 DNA is TGTGCCAGCAGCTTAGCCAGGGGCGGAAACACCATATATTTT. It specifies CASSLARGGNTIYF.

V is TRBV21-1 and J is TRBJ2-4; the D segment call TRBD2 is taken from the table without a DNA check. TRBV21-1 is a pseudogene. The CDR3 loop spans 15 amino acids. The CDR3 DNA reads TGTGCCAGCCCCGCTGGAGGGTCGGCCAAAAACATTCAGTACTTC. It translates to CASPAGGSAKNIQYF.

This sequence joins TRBV5-1 and TRBJ2-1, with D possibly being TRBD2 (6 bases). V was pared by 3 bases and J by 6 bases, with 10 bases between. CDR3 length equals 13 residues. The germline V gene encodes CDR1 SGHRS and CDR2 YFSETQ. DNA of the CDR3: TGCGCCAGCAGCTCCTTGACTAGCAATGAGCAGTTCTTC. The encoded protein is CASSSLTSNEQFF. The variable domain in full, with the rest retrieved from reference TRBV5-1 and TRBJ2-1, is KAGVTQTPRYLIKTRGQQVTLSCSPISGHRSVSWYQQTPGQGLQFLFEYFSETQRNKGNFPGRFSGRQFSNSRSEMNVSTLELGDSALYLCASSSLTSNEQFFGPGTRLTVL.

This chain uses TRBV5-5 with TRBJ1-2; D is uncertain. The CDR3 is 13 amino acids. From germline, CDR1 is SGHKS and CDR2 YYEKEE (reference sequence). V lost 1 base and J 7 bases, leaving 11 bases between the germline ends. The CDR3 region is CASSLFFEVGYTF. The CDR3 DNA reads as TGTGCCAGCAGCTTGTTTTTCGAGGTTGGCTACACCTTC. The whole variable domain, remainder taken from reference TRBV5-5 and TRBJ1-2, is DAGVTQSPTHLIKTRGQQVTLRCSPISGHKSVSWYQQVLGQGPQFIFQYYEKEERGRGNFPDRFSARQFPNYSSELNVNALLLGDSALYLCASSLFFEVGYTFGSGTRLTVV.

This chain joins TRBV4-2 and TRBJ2-1; the D gene could be TRBD1 or TRBD2 (5 bases each). The CDR3 has 15 residues. CDR1 LGHNA and CDR2 YNFKEQ come from the germline V gene. V lost 0 bases, J lost 7 bases, and 13 bases lay in between. The CDR3 here is CASSQEFGDENEQFF. The CDR3, as DNA: TGTGCCAGCAGCCAAGAATTCGGGGACGAGAATGAGCAGTTCTTC.

The V and J genes are TRBV4-1 and TRBJ2-7, with 7 positions matching TRBD2. The J segment lost 0 bases and the V segment lost 0 bases, leaving 5 bases of the junction unmatched. Germline CDR1 MGHRA, CDR2 YSYEKL. CDR3 size: 16 residues. As DNA, the CDR3 is TGCGCCAGCAGCCAAGAACCTAGCGGAAGCTCCTACGAGCAGTACTTC. Protein sequence: CASSQEPSGSSYEQYF.

The rearrangement joins TRBV19 to TRBJ2-2; 8 bases align to TRBD1. The CDR3 has 17 amino acids. After removal of 0 bases from V and 3 bases from J, the junction contained 6 bases not matched to a gene. Germline CDR1 LNHDA, CDR2 SQIVND (reference sequence). The CDR3: CASSIDSTGGYTGELFF. In DNA form, the CDR3 reads TGTGCCAGTAGTATAGATTCTACAGGGGGTTACACCGGGGAGCTGTTTTTT.

J is TRBJ2-7 and V is TRBV6-1, with no clear D. Per the germline V gene, CDR1 is MNHNS and CDR2 is SASEGT. The CDR3 consists of 14 residues. Trimming removed 6 bases from V and 3 bases from J, with 15 bases in between. In DNA form, the CDR3 reads TGTGCCAGCAGCGCGACCCTTCTAGACTACGAGCAGTACTTC. This encodes CASSATLLDYEQYF.

This sequence joins TRBV5-4 and TRBJ1-2, with a tentative D call TRBD1 (6 bases). The V end lost 0 bases, the J end lost 5 bases, and 20 bases lay between the germline ends. CDR1 is SGHNT and CDR2 is YYREEE in the germline V gene (reference sequence). This CDR3 has 17 amino acids. CDR3 in DNA: TGTGCCAGCAGCTTGGGCCCCACAGGGAGAATTGGGTATGGCTACACCTTC. It is translated as CASSLGPTGRIGYGYTF.

The CDR3: CASSLAGTTLADEQYF. The CDR3 nucleotides are TGCGCCAGCAGCTTGGCCGGGACCACACTAGCGGACGAGCAGTACTTC. The chain couples TRBV5-1 to TRBJ2-7, with TRBD2 identical over 8 bases. The CDR3 is 16 residues long. V was clipped by 0 bases and J by 5 bases; unmatched bases: 10. Germline-derived CDR1 and CDR2 are SGHRS and YFSETQ.

This clone was counted ten times or more. The CDR3 sequence is CASSLQTGAGNTIYF. The CDR3 nucleotides read TGTGCCAGCTCACTCCAGACAGGGGCTGGAAACACCATATATTTT. The chain couples TRBV18 to TRBJ1-3; the match to TRBD1 covers 8 bases. Per the germline V gene, CDR1 is KGHSH and CDR2 is LQKENI. CDR3 length: 15 amino acids. Losses at the gene ends were 4 bases for V and 2 bases for J; bases not matched to a gene: 4.

The chain carries TRBV7-9 and TRBJ2-3; weak D call: TRBD1 (6 bases). Trimming removed 5 bases at V and 4 bases at J, with 10 bases between. The germline CDR1 and CDR2 sequences are SEHNR and FQNEAQ (reference sequence). This CDR3 comprises 13 residues. DNA for the CDR3: TGTGCCAGCAGCCCCAGGGGACCAGATACGCAGTATTTT. Residues: CASSPRGPDTQYF.

Ten or more counts support this clone. The CDR3 region is CASSFMGGRINEQFF. The CDR3 bases are TGTGCCAGCAGTTTCATGGGCGGGAGAATTAATGAGCAGTTCTTC. The chain uses TRBV27 and TRBJ2-1; 7 positions match TRBD2. Germline V gene lookup returns CDR1 MNHEY and CDR2 SMNVEV (reference sequence). Trimming cost V 3 bases and J 7 bases; bases outside gene matches: 9. This CDR3 is 15 amino acids long.

The chain uses TRBV4-3 and TRBJ2-7; D gene ambiguous. CDR3 size: 12 residues. Germline CDR1 LGHNA, CDR2 YSLEER. Trimming cost V 1 base and J 6 bases, with 7 bases left between them. CDR3 protein: CASSQGGIEQYF. In nucleotides, the CDR3 is TGCGCCAGCAGCCAAGGAGGTATCGAGCAGTACTTC.

In the case of this clone: The same CDR3 arises from other DNA sequences in this sample as well. The genes are TRBV18 and TRBJ2-5; 9 nucleotides agree with TRBD2. This CDR3 has 15 amino acids. Per the germline V gene, CDR1 is KGHSH and CDR2 is LQKENI. With 1 base clipped from V and 5 bases from J, the junction kept 5 bases outside the gene matches. The CDR3 nucleotides read TGTGCCAGCTCACCACTAGCGGGAGTAGGGGAGACCCAGTACTTC. Its translation is CASSPLAGVGETQYF. Filled out from reference TRBV18 and TRBJ2-5, the complete variable domain reads NAGVMQNPRHLVRRRGQEARLRCSPMKGHSHVYWYRQLPEEGLKFMVYLQKENIIDESGMPKERFSAEFPKEGPSILRIQQVVRGDSAAYFCASSPLAGVGETQYFGPGTRLLVL.

This chain uses TRBV28 with TRBJ2-5; D is possibly TRBD1 or TRBD2 (5 bases each). Trimming cost V 3 bases and J 5 bases, with 19 bases left between them. This CDR3 spans 16 amino acids. CDR1 and CDR2 (germline): MDHEN, SYDVKM. The DNA for the CDR3 is TGTGCCAGCAGTTTCCAGGGACCAATGCGTGGGGAGACCCAGTACTTC. This encodes CASSFQGPMRGETQYF.

This chain connects TRBV5-4 to TRBJ2-3, with a tentative D call TRBD1 (6 bases). V lost 4 bases and J 0 bases, leaving 12 bases between the germline ends. The CDR3 has 15 amino acids. CDR1 and CDR2 from the germline V gene are SGHNT and YYREEE (reference sequence). CDR3 coding DNA: TGTGCCAGCAGCGTGACAGGAGCTAGCACAGATACGCAGTATTTT. Translation: CASSVTGASTDTQYF.

This sequence joins TRBV11-3 and TRBJ2-1, with D perhaps matching TRBD1 or TRBD2 (6 bases each). Germline CDR1 and CDR2: SGHNT and YENEEA. The CDR3 loop spans 14 amino acids. V was trimmed by 4 bases and J by 4 bases, leaving 11 bases between them. This CDR3 reads CASSSGAIYNEQFF. CDR3 in DNA: TGTGCCAGCAGCTCGGGGGCGATATACAATGAGCAGTTCTTC.

This clone was counted only a few times. V usage is TRBV29-1 and J usage is TRBJ2-2, with 7 bases identical to TRBD1. The CDR3 runs to 13 residues. CDR1 and CDR2 from the germline V gene are SQVTM and ANQGSEA. The V gene end was trimmed by 6 bases and the J gene end by 4 bases; junction bases not matched to a gene: 5. The CDR3 region is CSVGQSFTGELFF. DNA for the CDR3: TGCAGCGTGGGACAGAGTTTCACCGGGGAGCTGTTTTTT.

The chain has TRBV7-2 and TRBJ2-1; 8 bases fit TRBD2. Trimming removed 3 bases from V and 9 bases from J; junction bases left unmatched: 4. CDR1 SGHTA and CDR2 FQGNSA come from the germline V gene. CDR3 size: 13 residues. CDR3 DNA sequence: TGTGCCAGCAGCTTGGGACTAGGCGGTGAGCAGTTCTTC. Residues: CASSLGLGGEQFF.

This clone was detected a few times. The junction departs from germline at one end; a sequencing error may be responsible. The rearrangement links TRBV10-3 to TRBJ1-2; perhaps TRBD1 as D (5 bases). The germline CDR1 and CDR2 sequences are ENHRY and SYGVKD. CDR3 size: 13 residues. CDR3 region: CTITQDTNYGYTF. The DNA of the CDR3 is TGTACCATTACACAGGATACGAACTATGGCTACACCTTC.

DNA of the CDR3: TGTGCCAGCAGCACACAAACTAGCGGCGGGGAGCTGTTTTTT. Translated, it gives CASSTQTSGGELFF. This rearrangement joins TRBV14 to TRBJ2-2; TRBD2 aligns across 8 bases. CDR1 is SGHDN and CDR2 is FVKESK in the germline V gene. Trimming removed 5 bases from V and 7 bases from J; junction bases left unmatched: 6. The CDR3 spans 14 residues.

The gene calls are TRBV27 and TRBJ2-3; D gene uncertain. Per germline, CDR1 MNHEY and CDR2 SMNVEV (reference sequence). V lost 4 bases and J 0 bases, leaving 14 bases between the germline ends. The CDR3 runs to 16 residues. The CDR3 sequence is CASSSDFGLSTDTQYF. CDR3 sequence (DNA): TGTGCCAGCAGTTCCGACTTTGGTCTAAGCACAGATACGCAGTATTTT.